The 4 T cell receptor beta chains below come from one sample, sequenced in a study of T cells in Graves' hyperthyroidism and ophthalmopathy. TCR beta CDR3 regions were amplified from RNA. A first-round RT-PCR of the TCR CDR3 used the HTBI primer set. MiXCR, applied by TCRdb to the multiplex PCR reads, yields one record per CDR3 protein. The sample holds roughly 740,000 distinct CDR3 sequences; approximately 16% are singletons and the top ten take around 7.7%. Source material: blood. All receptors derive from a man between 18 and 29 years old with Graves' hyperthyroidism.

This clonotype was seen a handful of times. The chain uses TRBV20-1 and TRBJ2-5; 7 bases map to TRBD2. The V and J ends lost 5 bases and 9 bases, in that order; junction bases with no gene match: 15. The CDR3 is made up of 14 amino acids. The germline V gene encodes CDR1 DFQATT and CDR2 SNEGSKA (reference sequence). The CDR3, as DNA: TGCAGTGCTGCTTCTAGCGGAGGGCCTTGGGCCCAGTACTTC. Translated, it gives CSAASSGGPWAQYF.

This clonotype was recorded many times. For the CDR3, the DNA is TGTGCCAGCAGCACCACCGGGACAGCGGGGGGAAAGCAGTACTTC. This translates into CASSTTGTAGGKQYF. The rearrangement uses TRBV7-2 and TRBJ2-7; TRBD2 agrees at 9 bases. CDR1 SGHTA and CDR2 FQGNSA come from the germline V gene. J lost 8 bases, V lost 5 bases, and 13 bases had no gene match. CDR3 length equals 15 residues.

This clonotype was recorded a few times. CDR3 residues: CASSLNSSLSNQPQHF. The CDR3, as DNA: TGTGCCAGCAGCTTAAACAGTTCGCTCAGCAATCAGCCCCAGCATTTT. This chain links TRBV7-2 with TRBJ1-5, with unresolved D. The CDR3 covers 16 residues. CDR1 is SGHTA, CDR2 FQGNSA, per germline. Trimming pared 2 bases from V and 1 base from J, leaving 12 bases between.

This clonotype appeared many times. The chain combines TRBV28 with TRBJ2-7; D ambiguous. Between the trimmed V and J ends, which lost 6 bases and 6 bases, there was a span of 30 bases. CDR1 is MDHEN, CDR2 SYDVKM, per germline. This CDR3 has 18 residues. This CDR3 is CASSLNSFSRLRRSEQYF. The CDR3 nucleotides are TGTGCCAGCAGCCTCAACTCATTTTCGCGTCTCAGGCGGTCCGAGCAGTACTTC.